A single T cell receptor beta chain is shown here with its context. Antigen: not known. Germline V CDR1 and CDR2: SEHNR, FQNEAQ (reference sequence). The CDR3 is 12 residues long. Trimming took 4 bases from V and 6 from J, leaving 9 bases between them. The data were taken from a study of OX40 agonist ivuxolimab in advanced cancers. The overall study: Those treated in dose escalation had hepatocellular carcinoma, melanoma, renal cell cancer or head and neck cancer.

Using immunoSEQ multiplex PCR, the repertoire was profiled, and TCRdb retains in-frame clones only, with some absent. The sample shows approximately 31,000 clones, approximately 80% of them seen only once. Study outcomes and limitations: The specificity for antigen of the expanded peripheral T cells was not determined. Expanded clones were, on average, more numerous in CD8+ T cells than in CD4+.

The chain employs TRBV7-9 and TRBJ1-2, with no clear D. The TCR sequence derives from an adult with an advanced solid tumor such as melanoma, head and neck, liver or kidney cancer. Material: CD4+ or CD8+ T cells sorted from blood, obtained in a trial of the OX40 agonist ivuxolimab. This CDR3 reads CASSSYGDGYTF. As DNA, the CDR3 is TGTGCCAGCAGCTCGTACGGCGATGGCTACACCTTC. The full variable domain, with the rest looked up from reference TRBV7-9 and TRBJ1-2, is DTGVSQNPRHKITKRGQNVTFRCDPISEHNRLYWYRQTLGQGPEFLTYFQNEAQLEKSRLLSDRFSAERPKGSFSTLEIQRTEQGDSAMYLCASSSYGDGYTFGSGTRLTVV.